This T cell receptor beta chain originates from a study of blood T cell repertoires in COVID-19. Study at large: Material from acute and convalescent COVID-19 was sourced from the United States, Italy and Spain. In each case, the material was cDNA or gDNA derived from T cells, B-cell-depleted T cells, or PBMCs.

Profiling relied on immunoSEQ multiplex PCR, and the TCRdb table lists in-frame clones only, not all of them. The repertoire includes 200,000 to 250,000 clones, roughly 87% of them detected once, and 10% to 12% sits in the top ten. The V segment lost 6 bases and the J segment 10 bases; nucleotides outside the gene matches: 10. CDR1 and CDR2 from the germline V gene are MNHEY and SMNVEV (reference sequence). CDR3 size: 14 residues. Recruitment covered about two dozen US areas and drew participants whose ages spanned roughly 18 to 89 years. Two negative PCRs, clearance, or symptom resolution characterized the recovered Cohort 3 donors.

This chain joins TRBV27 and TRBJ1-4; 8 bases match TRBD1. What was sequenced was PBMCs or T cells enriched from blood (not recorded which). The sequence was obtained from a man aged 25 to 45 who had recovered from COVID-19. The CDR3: CASRLDRAEGKLFF. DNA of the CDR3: TGTGCCAGCAGGCTGGACAGGGCGGAAGGAAAACTGTTTTTT.